This T cell receptor beta chain originates from a study of STAT5B mutations in CD4+ large granular lymphocyte leukemia. Concerning this clone itself: Antigen: not known.

The germline V gene has CDR1 MGHRA and CDR2 YSYEKL. The ends were cut back, 4 bases at V and 7 bases at J, with 16 bases in the middle. The CDR3 contains 14 residues. Whole-study findings and limits: TRBV06-family usage was enriched in top patient clones (8/27) versus controls (2/35).

The assay was run at survey level. Measured with immunoSEQ multiplex PCR; TCRdb has only the in-frame clones, and not every one. The table lists 30,000 or so clones, 78% of them singletons. The receptor comes from a human donor in good health. Sequencing was done on a sample of CD4+ T cells from blood buffy coats. The J gene is TRBJ1-2, the V gene TRBV4-1; tentatively, D is TRBD1 (5 bases). The CDR3 spells CASSPGVEGLGYTF. The CDR3 region has the DNA TGCGCCAGCAGCCCTGGGGTAGAGGGGCTTGGCTACACCTTC.